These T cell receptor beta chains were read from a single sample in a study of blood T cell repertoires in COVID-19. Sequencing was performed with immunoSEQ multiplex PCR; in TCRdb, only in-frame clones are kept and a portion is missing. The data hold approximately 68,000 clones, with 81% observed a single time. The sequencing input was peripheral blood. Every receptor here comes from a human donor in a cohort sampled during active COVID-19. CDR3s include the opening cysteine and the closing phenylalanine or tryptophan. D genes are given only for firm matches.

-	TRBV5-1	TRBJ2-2	TGCGCCAGCAGCTTAGGAGGCGGGGAGCTGTTTTTT	CASSLGGGELFF
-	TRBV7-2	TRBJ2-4	TGTGCCAGCAGCTTAGAGTTCACGGGACACTACATTCAGTACTTC	CASSLEFTGHYIQYF
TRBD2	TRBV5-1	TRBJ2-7	TGCGCCAGCACCCCCACGGGACTACGCTCCTACGAGCAGTACTTC	CASTPTGLRSYEQYF
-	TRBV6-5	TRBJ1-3	TGTGCCAGCAGTTATACGAGGACAACTGGAAACACCATATATTTT	CASSYTRTTGNTIYF
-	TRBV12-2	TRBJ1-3	TGTGCAAGTCGCCGGCTCACAGCTCTGAGAGGAAACACCATATATTTT	CASRRLTALRGNTIYF
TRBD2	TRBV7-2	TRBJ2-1	TGTGCCAGCAGCTTATTAGCGGGAGTGTCCTACAATGAGCAGTTCTTC	CASSLLAGVSYNEQFF
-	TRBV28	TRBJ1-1	TGTGCCAGCAGTTTTCAGGGGTCGTACGACACTGAAGCTTTCTTT	CASSFQGSYDTEAFF
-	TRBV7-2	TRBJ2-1	TGTGCCAGCAGCTTCAGTAGCCCACGGAGTGAGCAGTTCTTC	CASSFSSPRSEQFF
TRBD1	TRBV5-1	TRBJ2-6	TGCGCCAGCAGCTTACCGGGACAGCCCTCTGGGGCCAACGTCCTGACTTTC	CASSLPGQPSGANVLTF
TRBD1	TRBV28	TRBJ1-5	TGTGCCAGCAGTACCGGGACAGTCAATCAGCCCCAGCATTTT	CASSTGTVNQPQHF
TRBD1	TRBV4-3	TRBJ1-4	TGCGCCAGCAGCCAAGGGCCACAGGGGCTGGATGAAAAACTGTTTTTT	CASSQGPQGLDEKLFF
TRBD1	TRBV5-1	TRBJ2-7	TGCGCCAGCAGCTTCACCGGGACAGGGTCTAGCTCCTACGAGCAGTACTTC	CASSFTGTGSSSYEQYF
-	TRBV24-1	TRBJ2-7	TGTGCCACCAGTGATTTTGGCCCCTGGGTTAGCCGGAGCTCCTACGAGCAGTACTTC	CATSDFGPWVSRSSYEQYF
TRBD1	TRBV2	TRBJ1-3	TGTGCCAGCAGTCCAGGGGGAACTGGAAACACCATATATTTT	CASSPGGTGNTIYF
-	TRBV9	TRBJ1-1	TGTGCCAGCAGCGTAGCAGGGAAGAACACTGAAGCTTTCTTT	CASSVAGKNTEAFF